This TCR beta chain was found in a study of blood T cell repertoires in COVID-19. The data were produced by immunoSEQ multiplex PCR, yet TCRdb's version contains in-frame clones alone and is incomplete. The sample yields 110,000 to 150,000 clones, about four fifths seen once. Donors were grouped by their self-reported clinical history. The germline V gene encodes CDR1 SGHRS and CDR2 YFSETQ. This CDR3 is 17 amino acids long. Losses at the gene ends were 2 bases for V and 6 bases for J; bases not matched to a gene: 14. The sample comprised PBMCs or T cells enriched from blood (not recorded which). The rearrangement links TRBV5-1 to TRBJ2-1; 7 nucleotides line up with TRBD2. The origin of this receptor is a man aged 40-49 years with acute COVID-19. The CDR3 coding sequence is TGCGCCAGCAGCTTACGGTTGAGCGGGGTCTCCGGCAATGAGCAGTTCTTC. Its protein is CASSLRLSGVSGNEQFF. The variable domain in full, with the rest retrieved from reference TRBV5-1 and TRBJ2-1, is KAGVTQTPRYLIKTRGQQVTLSCSPISGHRSVSWYQQTPGQGLQFLFEYFSETQRNKGNFPGRFSGRQFSNSRSEMNVSTLELGDSALYLCASSLRLSGVSGNEQFFGPGTRLTVL.